This TCR beta chain was captured by sequencing in a study of regulatory and conventional T cells in RAG deficiency. Study results and caveats: Compared with controls, unique Treg TCR beta sequences dropped approximately 100-fold in Omenn syndrome and CID/AS. These Omenn syndrome Treg sorts may hold peripherally activated cells instead. Omenn patients showed >85% Treg-Tconv overlap and shorter CDR3 lengths.

Blood CD4+ CD25-low CD127-high conventional T cells supplied the genomic DNA template. Assay: immunoSEQ multiplex PCR; the TCRdb copy retains only in-frame clones and omits some. The sample comprises 20,000 to 25,000 clones, approximately 95% of which are singletons, and about 1.2% rests with the top ten. About this clone itself: The target antigen is unknown.

Between the trimmed V and J ends, which lost 4 bases and 7 bases, there was a span of 22 bases. The CDR3 totals 16 residues. Germline V lookup: CDR1 LGHNT, CDR2 FRNRAP. The sample was also reused in another study, on regulatory T cells. That investigation notes: Amplification used 52 TRBV primers and 13 TRBJ primers. Skewed V and J usage and few unique V-J pairs marked patient repertoires, most in Tregs.

The specimen was CD25- CD4+ T cells sorted from blood. The sequence came from a human donor in good health. The J gene is TRBJ1-1, the V gene TRBV12-5, with D unresolved. DNA for the CDR3: TGTGCTAGTGGTTCCTCCTCTTCCCGGGGAGGAGGTGAAGCTTTCTTT. The encoded protein is CASGSSSSRGGGEAFF.